Listed here are 22 T cell receptor beta chains from one sample, sequenced in a study of shared clonotypes between healthy human individuals. Profiled with immunoSEQ multiplex PCR; TCRdb holds only in-frame clones, not every one. The sample contains about 690,000 clones, roughly 88% of which appear only once. Input material: memory CD8+ T cells from PBMCs. As to subset: CD45RO+ cells pooled with CCR7-negative TemRA cells. These receptor sequences come from a man younger than 35 in good health. Some clones in this sample may be carry-over from other donors' samples.

V gene TRBV4-3 combines with J gene TRBJ2-2, with D unresolved. The V gene's germline CDR1 is LGHNA and CDR2 YSLEER. Deletions cut 1 base from V and 8 bases from J, with 17 bases between. The CDR3 contains 16 residues. Here the CDR3 DNA reads TGCGCCAGCAGCCAAGGGGCTTTGGGTTTGAGGGGGGAGCTGTTTTTT. It is translated as CASSQGALGLRGELFF.

The V call is TRBV4-1, the J call TRBJ1-2; no clear D gene. V was trimmed by 4 bases and J by 3 bases, leaving 24 bases between them. There are 18 residues in the CDR3. Germline assignment: CDR1 MGHRA and CDR2 YSYEKL. The CDR3 nucleotides are TGCGCCAGCAGCCCGGAAGGCGTCACTTCCAGACCTTACTATGGCTACACCTTC. It specifies CASSPEGVTSRPYYGYTF.

In nucleotides, the CDR3 is TGCAGCGTTGAAGAGGTAGGGTCGTGGGAGCAGTACTTC. This encodes CSVEEVGSWEQYF. The V gene is TRBV29-1, the J gene TRBJ2-7; D unresolved. V lost 0 bases, J lost 7 bases, and 13 bases lay in between. CDR1 and CDR2 (germline): SQVTM, ANQGSEA. The CDR3 consists of 13 residues.

This clone was observed once. The chain recombines TRBV25-1 with TRBJ2-7, with TRBD1 identical over 7 bases. The CDR3 is made up of 12 amino acids. With 10 bases clipped from V and 3 bases from J, the junction kept 6 bases outside the gene matches. The V gene's germline CDR1 is MGHDK and CDR2 SYGVNS. The CDR3 reads CATGTAVYEQYF. The CDR3 region has the DNA TGTGCCACCGGGACAGCGGTCTACGAGCAGTACTTC.

The chain uses TRBV11-1 and TRBJ1-4; TRBD1 matches at 7 bases. Germline V CDR1 and CDR2: SGHAT, FQDESV (reference sequence). With V trimmed by 4 bases and J by 6 bases, 5 bases remained unmatched. The CDR3 consists of 14 residues. The CDR3 loop reads CASSSGQRDEKLFF. The CDR3 coding sequence is TGTGCCAGCAGCTCGGGACAGAGGGATGAAAAACTGTTTTTT.

For this clone: With a much larger clone just one base away, this may be a read error. The chain joins TRBV27 to TRBJ2-7, with D unclear. Germline V gives CDR1 MNHEY, CDR2 SMNVEV (reference sequence). The CDR3 has 13 amino acids. Trimming left V 0 bases short and J 3 bases short, with 6 bases between. The CDR3, as DNA: TGTGCCAGCAGTTTATCGAACAACTACGAGCAGTACTTC. It yields the protein CASSLSNNYEQYF.

In its sample, this clone was seen many times. J is TRBJ2-1 and V is TRBV9; 8 bases line up with TRBD2. J gave up 6 bases and V 4 bases, and 9 bases lay outside the gene matches. The CDR3 is made up of 15 amino acids. Germline V lookup: CDR1 SGDLS, CDR2 YYNGEE. CDR3 DNA sequence: TGTGCCAGCAGCACCCGGGAGGGCCGGGGCAATGAGCAGTTCTTC. Translating it yields CASSTREGRGNEQFF.

This CDR3 is CASSYESNYGYTF. As DNA, the CDR3 is TGTGCCAGCAGTTACGAGTCTAACTATGGCTACACCTTC. This sequence joins TRBV6-5 and TRBJ1-2, with no clear D. CDR3 length equals 13 residues. The V end lost 2 bases, the J end lost 0 bases, and 4 bases lay between the germline ends. In germline, CDR1 is MNHEY, CDR2 SVGAGI.

This chain uses TRBV14 with TRBJ1-2; 8 bases map to TRBD1. Germline values: CDR1 SGHDN, CDR2 FVKESK. J was trimmed by 3 bases and V by 6 bases; bases with no gene match: 3. The CDR3 has 13 residues. The CDR3 is CASRETGDYGYTF. The CDR3 DNA follows: TGTGCCAGCAGAGAGACAGGGGACTATGGCTACACCTTC.

The chain joins TRBV9 to TRBJ1-2; no reliable D call. V was trimmed by 0 bases and J by 2 bases, leaving 11 bases between them. CDR3 length: 15 residues. CDR1 is SGDLS, CDR2 YYNGEE, per germline. CDR3 nucleotides: TGTGCCAGCAGCGTAGGGGCGGGTCTAAACTATGGCTACACCTTC. Residues: CASSVGAGLNYGYTF.

The gene calls are TRBV6-5 and TRBJ2-2; D might be TRBD2 (6 bases). The CDR3 is 14 amino acids. Trimming left V 8 bases short and J 1 base short, with 11 bases between. Germline lookup yields CDR1 MNHEY and CDR2 SVGAGI. CDR3 sequence (DNA): TGTGCCAGCGGTGGGACTGAGAACACCGGGGAGCTGTTTTTT. It specifies CASGGTENTGELFF.

The V call is TRBV19, the J call TRBJ1-2; D not certain. The ends were cut back, 3 bases at V and 6 bases at J, with 17 bases in the middle. There are 15 residues in the CDR3. Per germline, CDR1 LNHDA and CDR2 SQIVND (reference sequence). The CDR3 here is CASSIRGRMGNGYTF. CDR3 DNA sequence: TGTGCCAGTAGTATTCGTGGCCGAATGGGAAATGGCTACACCTTC.

The rearrangement joins TRBV27 to TRBJ2-5; D ambiguous. V was pared by 2 bases and J by 1 base, with 11 bases between. The CDR3 covers 15 residues. Germline V gene lookup returns CDR1 MNHEY and CDR2 SMNVEV (reference sequence). In DNA, the CDR3 is TGTGCCAGCAGTTTAAACGGAGCCCCCCAAGAGACCCAGTACTTC. The encoded protein is CASSLNGAPQETQYF.

The chain joins TRBV15 to TRBJ2-5, with 9 bases aligning to TRBD2. CDR1 is LNHNV, CDR2 YYDKDF, per germline (reference sequence). After removal of 1 base from V and 3 bases from J, the junction contained 3 bases not matched to a gene. There are 15 residues in the CDR3. The CDR3 DNA sequence: TGTGCCACCAGCAGAGGGTGGACTAGCGAAGAGACCCAGTACTTC. Its translation: CATSRGWTSEETQYF.

CDR3 in amino acids: CASISPWGPVGTDTQYF. CDR3 in DNA: TGTGCCAGTATTTCCCCGTGGGGCCCAGTGGGCACAGATACGCAGTATTTT. This chain connects TRBV19 to TRBJ2-3; D might be TRBD1 (5 bases). The CDR3 has 17 amino acids. Germline V gene sequence: CDR1 LNHDA, CDR2 SQIVND (reference sequence). Between the trimmed V and J ends, which lost 7 bases and 1 base, there was a span of 21 bases.

The CDR3 DNA reads as TGTGCCAGCAGCCCAGGACTTAATCCTTGGAACACTGAAGCTTTCTTT. Translation gives CASSPGLNPWNTEAFF. The V gene is TRBV7-9, the J gene TRBJ1-1; D unclear. Germline-derived CDR1 and CDR2 are SEHNR and FQNEAQ (reference sequence). The CDR3 sequence is 16 residues long. Trimming shortened V by 5 bases and J by 1 base, and 17 bases separated the two germline ends.

This clone was counted a few times. The chain recombines TRBV6-5 with TRBJ2-7; possibly TRBD1 for D (5 bases). The CDR3 sequence is 13 residues long. With 2 bases removed from V and 6 bases from J, the gap between germline ends came to 11 bases. Germline V gene sequence: CDR1 MNHEY, CDR2 SVGAGI. The CDR3 protein is CASSYRGLGEQYF. The CDR3 DNA is TGTGCCAGCAGTTACAGGGGTTTGGGCGAGCAGTACTTC.

This chain connects TRBV11-2 to TRBJ2-7; D uncertain. The CDR3 totals 16 residues. Germline V lookup: CDR1 SGHAT, CDR2 FQNNGV. Trimming cost V 5 bases and J 0 bases, with 17 bases left between them. The CDR3 here is CASSPLVPPSSYEQYF. In DNA, the CDR3 is TGTGCCAGCAGCCCTCTCGTCCCTCCGAGCTCCTACGAGCAGTACTTC.

The chain employs TRBV1 and TRBJ2-1. TRBV1 is a pseudogene. This CDR3 spans 16 amino acids. For the CDR3, the DNA is TGCACCAGCAGCCAAGAAAACGGTAGGACCTACAATGAGCAGTTCTTC. It specifies CTSSQENGRTYNEQFF.

About this clone: Other DNA sequences within the sample encode an identical CDR3. The chain employs TRBV28 and TRBJ2-2, with D perhaps TRBD2 (5 bases). The germline V gene has CDR1 MDHEN and CDR2 SYDVKM. V lost 3 bases, J lost 7 bases, and 6 bases lay in between. The CDR3 loop spans 12 amino acids. The CDR3 is CASSFSGGELFF. The CDR3 bases are TGTGCCAGCAGTTTCAGCGGCGGGGAGCTGTTTTTT.

This clone appeared once. CDR3 DNA sequence: TGTGCCTGGGGAGGGAAAAAGAACACTGAAGCTTTCTTT. Amino acid sequence: CAWGGKKNTEAFF. The gene calls are TRBV30 and TRBJ1-1, with D unclear. Per the germline V gene, CDR1 is GTSNPN and CDR2 is SVGIG (reference sequence). The ends were cut back, 5 bases at V and 1 base at J, with 11 bases in the middle. The CDR3 extends over 13 amino acids.

V and J are TRBV19 and TRBJ2-1; 7 nucleotides align to TRBD1. Per germline, CDR1 LNHDA and CDR2 SQIVND (reference sequence). Losses at the gene ends were 6 bases for V and 2 bases for J; bases not matched to a gene: 7. This CDR3 contains 15 residues. CDR3 coding DNA: TGTGCCAGTAGCCTGACAGGGTTGGCCTACAATGAGCAGTTCTTC. It yields the protein CASSLTGLAYNEQFF.